What follows are 2 T cell receptor beta chains derived from one specimen sequenced in a study of graft-versus-host responses after intestinal transplantation. For these TCRs, the target antigens are not known. TCRdb's table, derived via immunoSEQ multiplex PCR, lists solely in-frame clones and lacks some. The table has just under 65,000 clones, 90% to 95% seen once. Sequenced material: unstimulated CD8+ T cells sorted from spleen or lymph node cells, taken before transplant. The receptors come from a human donor who was the organ donor for an intestinal transplant.

The rearrangement links TRBV6-4 to TRBJ2-2; 10 bases agree with TRBD1. The CDR3 spans 15 residues. CDR1 is MRHNA, CDR2 SNTAGT, per germline. The V segment lost 4 bases and the J segment 4 bases; nucleotides outside the gene matches: 3. The CDR3 nucleotides read TGTGCCAGCAGTGCCGGGACAGGGGCCACCGGGGAGCTGTTTTTT. It encodes CASSAGTGATGELFF.

The rearrangement uses TRBV27 and TRBJ2-2; D gene uncertain. With 6 bases removed from V and 6 bases from J, the gap between germline ends came to 17 bases. CDR1 is MNHEY, CDR2 SMNVEV, per germline (reference sequence). The CDR3 is made up of 15 amino acids. As DNA, the CDR3 is TGTGCCAGCAGCTTACGCCTAGGAAGGTCCGGGGAGCTGTTTTTT. It encodes CASSLRLGRSGELFF.